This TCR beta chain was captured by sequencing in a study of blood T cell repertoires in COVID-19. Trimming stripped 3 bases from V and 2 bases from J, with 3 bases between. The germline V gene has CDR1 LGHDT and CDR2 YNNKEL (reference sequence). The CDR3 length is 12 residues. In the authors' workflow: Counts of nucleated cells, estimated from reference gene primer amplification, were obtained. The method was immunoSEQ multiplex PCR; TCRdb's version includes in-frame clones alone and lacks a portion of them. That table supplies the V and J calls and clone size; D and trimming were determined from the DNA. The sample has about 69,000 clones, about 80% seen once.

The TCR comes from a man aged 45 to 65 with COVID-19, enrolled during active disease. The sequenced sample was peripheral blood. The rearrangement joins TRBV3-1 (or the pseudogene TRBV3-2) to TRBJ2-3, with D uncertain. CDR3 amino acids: CASSHITDTQYF. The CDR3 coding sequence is TGTGCCAGCAGCCACATCACAGATACGCAGTATTTT.